This T cell receptor beta chain is from a study of OX40 agonist ivuxolimab in advanced cancers. Repertoires were generated with immunoSEQ multiplex PCR, while TCRdb's copy carries only in-frame clones and drops some. Among tens of thousands of clones, 65% to 90% were seen once, and the ten largest hold about 3.7%. The CDR3 sequence is 13 residues long. V lost 5 bases, J lost 9 bases, and 13 bases lay in between. CDR1 and CDR2 (germline): SEHNR, FQNEAQ (reference sequence). The V gene is TRBV7-9, the J gene TRBJ2-2; D is ambiguous. This specimen was CD4+ or CD8+ T cells sorted from blood, taken in a trial of the OX40 agonist ivuxolimab. The TCR was taken from an adult with an advanced solid tumor such as melanoma, head and neck, liver or kidney cancer. The CDR3 spells CASSPPPSWELFF. The CDR3 DNA is TGTGCCAGCAGCCCCCCTCCCTCCTGGGAGCTGTTTTTT.